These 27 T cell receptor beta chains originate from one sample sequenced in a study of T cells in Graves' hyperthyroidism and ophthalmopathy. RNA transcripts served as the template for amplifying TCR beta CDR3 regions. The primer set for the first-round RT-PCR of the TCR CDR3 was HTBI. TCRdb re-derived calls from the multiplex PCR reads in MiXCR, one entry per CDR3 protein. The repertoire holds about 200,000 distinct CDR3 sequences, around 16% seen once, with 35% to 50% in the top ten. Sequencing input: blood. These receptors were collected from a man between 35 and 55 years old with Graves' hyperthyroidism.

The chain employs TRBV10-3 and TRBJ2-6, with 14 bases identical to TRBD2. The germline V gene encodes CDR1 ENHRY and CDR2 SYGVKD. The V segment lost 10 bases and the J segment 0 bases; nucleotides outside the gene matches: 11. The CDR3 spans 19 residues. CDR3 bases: TGTGCCACCACAGGACTAGCGGGGGGCCCCAACTCTGGGGCCAACGTCCTGACTTTC. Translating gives CATTGLAGGPNSGANVLTF.

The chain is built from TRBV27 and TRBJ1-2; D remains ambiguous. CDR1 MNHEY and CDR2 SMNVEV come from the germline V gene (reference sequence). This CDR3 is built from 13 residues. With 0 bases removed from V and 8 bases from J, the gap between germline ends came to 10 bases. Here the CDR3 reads CASSLSPLEGYTF. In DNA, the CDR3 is TGTGCCAGCAGTTTATCCCCTCTAGAGGGCTACACCTTC.

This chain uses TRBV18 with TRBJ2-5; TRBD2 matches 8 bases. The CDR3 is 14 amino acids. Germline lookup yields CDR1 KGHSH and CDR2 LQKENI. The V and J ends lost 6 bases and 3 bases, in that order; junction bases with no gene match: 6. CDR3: CASSRRGAEETQYF. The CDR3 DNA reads TGTGCCAGCTCCCGGCGGGGGGCCGAAGAGACCCAGTACTTC.

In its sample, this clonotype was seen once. The CDR3 nucleotides read TGTGCCAGCAGTTACTCGACCTCGGTGGAGACCCAGTACTTC. Its translation is CASSYSTSVETQYF. V usage is TRBV6-2 or TRBV6-3 and J usage is TRBJ2-5; D is undetermined. The CDR3 has 14 amino acids. V was trimmed by 0 bases and J by 5 bases, leaving 10 bases between them. The germline V gene encodes CDR1 MNHEY and CDR2 SVGEGT.

CDR3: CASSFPAGDTEAFF. The CDR3 region has the DNA TGTGCCAGCAGTTTCCCTGCGGGGGACACTGAAGCTTTCTTT. The J gene is TRBJ1-1, the V gene TRBV2, with D perhaps matching TRBD1 (5 bases). CDR1 is SNHLY and CDR2 is FYNNEI in the germline V gene. The CDR3 covers 14 residues. The germline V and J ends were trimmed by 5 bases and 3 bases, with 13 bases remaining between them.

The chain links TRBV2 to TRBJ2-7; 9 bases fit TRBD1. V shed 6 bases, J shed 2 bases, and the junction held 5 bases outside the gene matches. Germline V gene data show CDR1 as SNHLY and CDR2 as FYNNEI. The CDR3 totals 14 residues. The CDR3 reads CASRGDRETYEQYF. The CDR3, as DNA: TGTGCCAGCAGGGGGGACAGGGAAACCTACGAGCAGTACTTC. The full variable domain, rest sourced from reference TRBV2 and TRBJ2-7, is EPEVTQTPSHQVTQMGQEVILRCVPISNHLYFYWYRQILGQKVEFLVSFYNNEISEKSEIFDDQFSVERPDGSNFTLKIRSTKLEDSAMYFCASRGDRETYEQYFGPGTRLTVT.

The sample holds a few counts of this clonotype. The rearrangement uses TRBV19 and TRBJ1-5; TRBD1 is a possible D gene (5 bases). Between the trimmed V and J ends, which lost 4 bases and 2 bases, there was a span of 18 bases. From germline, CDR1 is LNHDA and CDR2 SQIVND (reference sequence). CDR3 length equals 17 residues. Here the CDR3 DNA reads TGTGCCAGTAGTACCCCCCCTGGTGGGGGTCGCAATCAGCCCCAGCATTTT. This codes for CASSTPPGGGRNQPQHF. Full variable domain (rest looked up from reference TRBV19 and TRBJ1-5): DGGITQSPKYLFRKEGQNVTLSCEQNLNHDAMYWYRQDPGQGLRLIYYSQIVNDFQKGDIAEGYSVSREKKESFPLTVTSAQKNPTAFYLCASSTPPGGGRNQPQHFGDGTRLSIL.

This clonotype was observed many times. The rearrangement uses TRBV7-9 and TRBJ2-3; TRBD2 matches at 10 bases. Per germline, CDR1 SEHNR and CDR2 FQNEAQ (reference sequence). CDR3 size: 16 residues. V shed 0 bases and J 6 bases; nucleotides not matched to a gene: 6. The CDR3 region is CASSLALAGARDTQYF. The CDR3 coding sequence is TGTGCCAGCAGCTTAGCCCTAGCGGGGGCCCGGGATACGCAGTATTTT.

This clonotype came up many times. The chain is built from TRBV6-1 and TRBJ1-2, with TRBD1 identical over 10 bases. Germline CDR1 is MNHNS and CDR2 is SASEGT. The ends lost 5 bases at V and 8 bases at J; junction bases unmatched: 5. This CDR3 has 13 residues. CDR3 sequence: CASSRDRGWGYTF. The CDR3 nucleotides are TGTGCCAGCAGTCGGGACAGGGGATGGGGCTACACCTTC.

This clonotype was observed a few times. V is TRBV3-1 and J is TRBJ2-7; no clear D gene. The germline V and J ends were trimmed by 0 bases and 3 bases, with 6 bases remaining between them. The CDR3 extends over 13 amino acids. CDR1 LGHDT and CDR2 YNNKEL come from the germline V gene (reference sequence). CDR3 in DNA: TGTGCCAGCAGCCAAGAGACAAGCTACGAGCAGTACTTC. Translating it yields CASSQETSYEQYF.

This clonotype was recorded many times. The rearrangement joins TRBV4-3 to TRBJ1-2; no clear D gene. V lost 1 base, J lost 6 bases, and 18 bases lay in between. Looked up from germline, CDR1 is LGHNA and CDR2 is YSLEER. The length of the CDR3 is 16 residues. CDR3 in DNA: TGCGCCAGCAGCCAAGCTTCTCTGGGGTTAGTCAATGGCTACACCTTC. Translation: CASSQASLGLVNGYTF.

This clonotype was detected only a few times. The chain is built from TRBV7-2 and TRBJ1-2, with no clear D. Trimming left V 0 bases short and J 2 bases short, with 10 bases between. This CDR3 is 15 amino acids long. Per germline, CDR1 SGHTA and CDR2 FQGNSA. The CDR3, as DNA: TGTGCCAGCAGCTTAGCAACGGGAAAGAACTATGGCTACACCTTC. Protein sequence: CASSLATGKNYGYTF.

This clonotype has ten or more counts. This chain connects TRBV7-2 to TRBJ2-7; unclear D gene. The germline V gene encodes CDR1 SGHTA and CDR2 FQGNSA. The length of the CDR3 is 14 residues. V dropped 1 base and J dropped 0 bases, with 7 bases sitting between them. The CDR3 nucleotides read TGTGCCAGCAGCTTAGATCCCATCTCCTACGAGCAGTACTTC. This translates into CASSLDPISYEQYF.

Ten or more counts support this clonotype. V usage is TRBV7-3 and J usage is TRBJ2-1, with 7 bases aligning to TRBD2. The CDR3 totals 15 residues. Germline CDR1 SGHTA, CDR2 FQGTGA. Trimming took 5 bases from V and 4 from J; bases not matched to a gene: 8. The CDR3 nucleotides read TGTGCCAGCAGCCCGGATCGGGGGGAATACAATGAGCAGTTCTTC. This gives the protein CASSPDRGEYNEQFF.

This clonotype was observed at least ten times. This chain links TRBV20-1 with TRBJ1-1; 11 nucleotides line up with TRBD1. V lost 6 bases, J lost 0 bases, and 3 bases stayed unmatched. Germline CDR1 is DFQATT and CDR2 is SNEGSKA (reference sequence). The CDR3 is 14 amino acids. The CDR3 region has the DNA TGCAGTGCACGGGACAGGGGGATGAACACTGAAGCTTTCTTT. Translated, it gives CSARDRGMNTEAFF.

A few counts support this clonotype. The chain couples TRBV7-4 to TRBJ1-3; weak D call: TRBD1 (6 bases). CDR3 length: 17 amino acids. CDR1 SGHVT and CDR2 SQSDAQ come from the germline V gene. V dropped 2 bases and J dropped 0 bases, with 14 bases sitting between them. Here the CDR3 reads CASSLQTGSYSGNTIYF. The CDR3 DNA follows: TGTGCCAGCAGCTTACAAACAGGGAGTTACTCTGGAAACACCATATATTTT.

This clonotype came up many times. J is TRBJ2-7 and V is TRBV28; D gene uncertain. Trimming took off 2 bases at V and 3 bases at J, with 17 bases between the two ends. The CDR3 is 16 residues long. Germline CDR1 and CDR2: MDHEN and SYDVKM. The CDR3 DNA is TGTGCCAGCAGTTTAGATGGAGCCCTTAGCAACTACGAGCAGTACTTC. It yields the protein CASSLDGALSNYEQYF.

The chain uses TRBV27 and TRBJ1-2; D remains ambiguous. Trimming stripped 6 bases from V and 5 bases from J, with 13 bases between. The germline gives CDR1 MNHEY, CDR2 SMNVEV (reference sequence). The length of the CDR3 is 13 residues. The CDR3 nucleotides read TGTGCCAGCAGCCTCATCCCCCAATATGGCTACACCTTC. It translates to CASSLIPQYGYTF.

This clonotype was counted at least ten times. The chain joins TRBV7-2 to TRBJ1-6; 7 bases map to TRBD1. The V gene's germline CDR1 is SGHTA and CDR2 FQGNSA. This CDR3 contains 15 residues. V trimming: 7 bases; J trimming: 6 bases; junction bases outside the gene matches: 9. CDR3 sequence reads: CASIQFPGGNSPLHF. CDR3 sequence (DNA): TGTGCCAGCATCCAATTCCCAGGGGGTAATTCACCCCTCCACTTT.

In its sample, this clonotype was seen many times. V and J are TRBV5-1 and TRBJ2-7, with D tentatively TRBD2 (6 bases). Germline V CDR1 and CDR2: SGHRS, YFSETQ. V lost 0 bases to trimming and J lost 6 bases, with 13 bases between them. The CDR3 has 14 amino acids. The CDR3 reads CASSLDAEGGEQYF. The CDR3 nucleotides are TGCGCCAGCAGCTTGGACGCGGAGGGAGGCGAGCAGTACTTC.

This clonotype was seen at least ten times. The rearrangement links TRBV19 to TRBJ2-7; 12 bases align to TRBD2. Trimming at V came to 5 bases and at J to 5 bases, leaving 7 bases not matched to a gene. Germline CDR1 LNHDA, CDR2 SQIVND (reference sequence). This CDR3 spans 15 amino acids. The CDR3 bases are TGTGCCAGTAGTCCGCTAGCGGGGGGGCCCAACGAGCAGTACTTC. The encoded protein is CASSPLAGGPNEQYF.

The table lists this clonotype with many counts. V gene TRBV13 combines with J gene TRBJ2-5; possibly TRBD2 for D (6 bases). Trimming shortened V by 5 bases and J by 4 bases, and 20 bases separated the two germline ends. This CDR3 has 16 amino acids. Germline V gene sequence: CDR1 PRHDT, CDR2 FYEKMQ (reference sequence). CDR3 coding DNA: TGTGCCAGCAGCCCCCCGGGACTCCAAACCCGAGAGACCCAGTACTTC. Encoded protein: CASSPPGLQTRETQYF.

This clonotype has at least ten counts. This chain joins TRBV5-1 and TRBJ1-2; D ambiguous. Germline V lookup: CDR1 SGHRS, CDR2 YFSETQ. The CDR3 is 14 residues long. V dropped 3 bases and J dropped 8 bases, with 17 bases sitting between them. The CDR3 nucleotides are TGCGCCAGCAGCTCCTCGGGTGGGCCTTTGGGCTACACCTTC. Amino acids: CASSSSGGPLGYTF. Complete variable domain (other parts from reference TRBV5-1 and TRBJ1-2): KAGVTQTPRYLIKTRGQQVTLSCSPISGHRSVSWYQQTPGQGLQFLFEYFSETQRNKGNFPGRFSGRQFSNSRSEMNVSTLELGDSALYLCASSSSGGPLGYTFGSGTRLTVV.

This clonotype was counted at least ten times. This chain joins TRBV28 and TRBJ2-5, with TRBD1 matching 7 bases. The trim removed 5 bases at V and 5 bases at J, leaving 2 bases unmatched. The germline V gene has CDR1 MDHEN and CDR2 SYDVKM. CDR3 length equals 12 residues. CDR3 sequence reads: CASSGQVETQYF. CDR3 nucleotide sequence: TGTGCCAGCAGTGGACAGGTGGAGACCCAGTACTTC.

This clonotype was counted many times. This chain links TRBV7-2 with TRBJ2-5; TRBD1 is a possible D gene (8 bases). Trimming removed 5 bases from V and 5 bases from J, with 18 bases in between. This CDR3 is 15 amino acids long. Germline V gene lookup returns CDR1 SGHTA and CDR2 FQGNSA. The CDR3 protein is CASSPYRGGKETQYF. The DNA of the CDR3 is TGTGCCAGCAGCCCATACAGGGGGGGGAAGGAGACCCAGTACTTC.

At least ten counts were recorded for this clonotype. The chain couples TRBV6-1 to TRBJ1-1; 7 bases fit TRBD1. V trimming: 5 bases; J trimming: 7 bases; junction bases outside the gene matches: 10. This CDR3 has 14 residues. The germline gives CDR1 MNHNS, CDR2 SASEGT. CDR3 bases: TGTGCCAGCAGTCACACCCGGGACAGCCGTGAAGCTTTCTTT. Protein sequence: CASSHTRDSREAFF.

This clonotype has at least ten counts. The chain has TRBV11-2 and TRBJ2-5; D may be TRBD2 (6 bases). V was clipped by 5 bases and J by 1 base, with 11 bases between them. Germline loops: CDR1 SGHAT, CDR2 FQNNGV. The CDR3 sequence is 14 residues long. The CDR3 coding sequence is TGTGCCAGCAGCGCGGGACGGCTCCAAGAGACCCAGTACTTC. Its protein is CASSAGRLQETQYF.